A single sample gave rise to the 4 T cell receptor beta chains below, sequenced in a study of blood T cells in healthy people across ages. Together with a sample-barcoded 5' primer, a J-beta primer mix was included in a second PCR lasting about 7 to 11 cycles. TCRdb passed the 5' RACE reads through MiXCR, listing each CDR3 protein once. The sample holds 1.5 million to 2 million distinct CDR3 sequences, roughly 27% seen once. Sequenced input: blood. Receptors were obtained from a woman in her twenties or thirties in good health.

The rearrangement joins TRBV20-1 to TRBJ2-3, with TRBD2 identical over 7 bases. The CDR3 length is 16 residues. Losses at the gene ends were 2 bases for V and 0 bases for J; bases not matched to a gene: 8. Germline V lookup: CDR1 DFQATT, CDR2 SNEGSKA (reference sequence). DNA of the CDR3: TGCAGTGCTAGATCACGGAGCGGGACTAGCACAGATACGCAGTATTTT. This encodes CSARSRSGTSTDTQYF.

The chain links TRBV5-1 to TRBJ2-3, with 9 bases matching TRBD2. Germline V gene lookup returns CDR1 SGHRS and CDR2 YFSETQ. The CDR3 is made up of 17 amino acids. V lost 3 bases and J lost 4; bases outside the gene matches: 12. Here the CDR3 DNA reads TGCGCCAGCAGCTGGGGCGGAGCGGGAGGCCGGGCAGATACGCAGTATTTT. Translating gives CASSWGGAGGRADTQYF.

V and J are TRBV10-3 and TRBJ1-2; no definite D call. CDR3 length: 14 amino acids. V was cut by 2 bases and J by 4 bases, with 11 bases left in between. The germline CDR1 and CDR2 sequences are ENHRY and SYGVKD. CDR3 nucleotides: TGTGCCATCAGTGAGGACGCCGCGGGCTATGGCTACACCTTC. Translated: CAISEDAAGYGYTF.

Many counts were recorded for this clonotype. The chain links TRBV7-2 to TRBJ2-4; 9 bases map to TRBD1. The last part of the DNA fits TRBJ2-7 better; the J call may be wrong. Germline CDR1 is SGHTA and CDR2 is FQGNSA. This CDR3 has 13 residues. CDR3 loop: CASSFGQGLEQYF. CDR3 nucleotides: TGTGCCAGCAGCTTCGGACAGGGGCTCGAGCAGTACTTC.